This T cell receptor beta chain was retrieved from a study of identical twins. Findings of the study overall: Models predicted less out-of-frame TCR alpha sharing in monozygotic twins than was found. Insertions ran lower in abundant cord blood beta clonotypes, though not in memory repertoires. For out-of-frame beta sequences, excess twin sharing was weaker.

CDR1 is SGDLS, CDR2 YYNGEE, per germline. Trimming removed 3 bases from V and 12 bases from J, with 19 bases in between. This CDR3 is 14 amino acids long. TCRdb passed the 5' RACE reads through MiXCR, listing each CDR3 protein once. The table shows around 530,000 distinct CDR3 sequences, with around 15% occurring only once. In regard to this clonotype: Its antigen remains unidentified.

The same sample was also used in a study of yellow fever vaccine responses in identical twins.

The chain links TRBV9 to TRBJ2-1; D may be TRBD1 (5 bases). Input material: CD4+ T cells sorted from blood. This receptor was taken from a young woman in good health. CDR3 in amino acids: CASSEGRGNTRQFF. CDR3 nucleotides: TGTGCCAGCAGCGAGGGGCGTGGCAACACAAGGCAGTTCTTC.